A selection of T cell receptor beta chains follows, all from one sample in a study of T cells in localized non-small cell lung cancer. Assay: immunoSEQ multiplex PCR; the TCRdb copy retains only in-frame clones and omits some. Of about 59,000 clones in the sample, more than 85% were seen once. The sequences come from peripheral blood, collected before any cancer treatment. The receptors derive from a man aged 35-75 years with stage I lung adenocarcinoma. The CDR3 runs from the conserved cysteine through the conserved F or W. A D gene is named only where the DNA matches it firmly. Some rows have no size entry. The others give once, few or many, or a class for an expanded clone.

j_gene	d_gene	v_gene	abundance	CDR3nt	CDR3aa
TRBJ1-2	TRBD1	TRBV7-2	-	TGTGCCAGCAGCCCCCCAGGGACAGGGCTCTATGGCTACACCTTC	CASSPPGTGLYGYTF
TRBJ2-3	-	TRBV7-9	once	TGTGCCAGCAGTTCTTTTACAGGCACAGATACGCAGTATTTT	CASSSFTGTDTQYF
TRBJ1-1	-	TRBV19	-	TGTGCCAGTAGTATAGTTGGCAGTTGGAACACTGAAGCTTTCTTT	CASSIVGSWNTEAFF
TRBJ2-6	-	TRBV28	-	TGTGCCAGCAGTAATTTTGGACAGGCCAACGTCCTGACTTTC	CASSNFGQANVLTF
TRBJ2-1	TRBD1	TRBV15	-	TGTGCCACCAGCCGAAGAGGACAGGGGTTCAATGAGCAGTTCTTC	CATSRRGQGFNEQFF
TRBJ1-2	TRBD1	TRBV29-1	-	TGCAGCGTTCCCAGGGGGGTCTATGGCTACACCTTC	CSVPRGVYGYTF
TRBJ2-2	-	TRBV6-4	-	TGTGCCAGCAGTGCAGGGAACACCGGGGAGCTGTTTTTT	CASSAGNTGELFF
TRBJ1-2	TRBD1	TRBV28	-	TGTGCCAGCAGTACCATACGACAGGGAAATAACTATGGCTACACCTTC	CASSTIRQGNNYGYTF
TRBJ2-5	-	TRBV6-6	-	TGTGCCAGCAGTTACAGGGGGCGGGGACGGGAGACCCAGTACTTC	CASSYRGRGRETQYF
TRBJ2-3	TRBD1	TRBV11-2	-	TGTGCCAGCAGCGAGGGACAGGGAGGGAAATATTTT	CASSEGQGGKYF
TRBJ2-3	-	TRBV11-3	once	TGTGCCAGCCGGAAGGGGGGCTCAAGAAATACGCAGTATTTT	CASRKGGSRNTQYF
TRBJ1-1	-	TRBV7-9	-	TGTGCCAGCAGCTTAGGTTGGGGGGAGGGGCAGAACACTGAAGCTTTCTTT	CASSLGWGEGQNTEAFF
TRBJ1-5	TRBD1	TRBV30	once	TGTGCCTGGGGACAGGGGGCGAACAATCAGCCCCAGCATTTT	CAWGQGANNQPQHF
TRBJ1-2	-	TRBV6-5	once	TGTGCCAGCAGTTCCCTCGGAGGAGGCTACACCTTC	CASSSLGGGYTF
TRBJ1-1	-	TRBV28	once	TGTGCCAGCAGCCTCTACAGGCTATTGAACACTGAAGCTTTCTTT	CASSLYRLLNTEAFF
TRBJ1-3	-	TRBV5-1	-	TGCGCCAGCAGCTTCCAGGGCCACTCTGGAAACACCATATATTTT	CASSFQGHSGNTIYF
TRBJ2-7	-	TRBV11-3	-	TGTGCCAGCAGCTTACGGGGGCACTACGAGCAGTACTTC	CASSLRGHYEQYF
TRBJ2-3	-	TRBV6-1	-	TGTGCCAGCAAGCGGTTGGGCACAGATACGCAGTATTTT	CASKRLGTDTQYF
TRBJ1-2	TRBD1	TRBV7-2	-	TGTGCCAGCAGCCGCAGGACAGGGGGCGCAGGGAACTATGGCTACACCTTC	CASSRRTGGAGNYGYTF
TRBJ2-5	-	TRBV18	-	TGTGCCAGCTCCCGCAATAGGGGACGCGAAGAGACCCAGTACTTC	CASSRNRGREETQYF
TRBJ1-1	-	TRBV25-1	medium-sized	TGTGCCAGCAGTTTGGAGAGGAACACTGAAGCTTTCTTT	CASSLERNTEAFF
TRBJ2-7	-	TRBV21-1	-	TGTGCCAGCAGCGACAGGGCCCGCTCCTACGAGCAGTACTTC	CASSDRARSYEQYF
TRBJ2-2	-	TRBV14	-	TGTGCCAGCAGCCAGTTCTTAAGGACCGGGGAGCTGTTTTTT	CASSQFLRTGELFF
TRBJ1-2	-	TRBV5-6	-	TGTGCCAGCAGCTTGAGAACAGGGCCCTATGGCTACACCTTC	CASSLRTGPYGYTF
TRBJ2-7	-	TRBV6-5	-	TGTGCCAGCAGTTACTCGGGGGCAGGTACCGAGCAGTACTTC	CASSYSGAGTEQYF
TRBJ2-3	TRBD2	TRBV6-1	-	TGTGCCAGCAGTGAAGCAGCGGGAGACACAGATACGCAGTATTTT	CASSEAAGDTDTQYF
TRBJ2-2	TRBD2	TRBV5-1	-	TGCGCCAGCAGACCTCCGGGACTAGATTTCACCGGGGAGCTGTTTTTT	CASRPPGLDFTGELFF
TRBJ2-7	-	TRBV4-1	-	TGCGCCAGCAGCCAAGGCCTCTCCGTCGGCGAGCAGTACTTC	CASSQGLSVGEQYF
TRBJ2-1	-	TRBV7-9	-	TGTGCCAGCAGCTCCGGGGGACGGAGCTCCTACAATGAGCAGTTCTTC	CASSSGGRSSYNEQFF
TRBJ1-5	TRBD1	TRBV7-8	-	TGTGCCAGCAGCCGACAGGGATCAGGGCAGCCCCAGCATTTT	CASSRQGSGQPQHF
TRBJ2-1	-	TRBV4-1	-	TGCGCCAGCAGCCAAGATCGCAGCGGGCTACTCTTC	CASSQDRSGLLF
TRBJ1-2	-	TRBV11-3	once	TGTGCCAGCAGCTTTCCCCAGGGGTATGGCTACACCTTC	CASSFPQGYGYTF
TRBJ1-5	-	TRBV19	-	TGTGCCAGTACCCCAGGACGGAATAGCAATCAGCCCCAGCATTTT	CASTPGRNSNQPQHF
TRBJ2-3	-	TRBV7-9	-	TGTGCCAGCAGCTCCTTAGAGGCAGGGATGACAGATACGCAGTATTTT	CASSSLEAGMTDTQYF
TRBJ1-5	-	TRBV27	-	TGTGCCAGCAGCGCTTGGGGGGATGGCAATCAGCCCCAGCATTTT	CASSAWGDGNQPQHF